Here is one T cell receptor (beta chain) with its context. Sequencing used immunoSEQ multiplex PCR; TCRdb keeps in-frame clones, though not all of them. The sample has about 230,000 clones, approximately 89% seen once. The CDR3 totals 14 residues. Trimming cost V 1 base and J 1 base, with 9 bases left between them. The germline V gene has CDR1 SGHRS and CDR2 YFSETQ. The source of the sample is a study of blood T cell repertoires in COVID-19. Study-wide context: Sources were T cells, B-cell-depleted T cells, or PBMCs; the material itself was cDNA or gDNA.

The gene calls are TRBV5-1 and TRBJ2-7, with D possibly matching TRBD1 (5 bases). Input material: PBMCs or T cells enriched from blood (not recorded which). The sequence was obtained from a woman aged 40 to 49 with acute COVID-19. In DNA, the CDR3 is TGCGCCAGCAGCTTGTACGGACAATCCTACGAGCAGTACTTC. This sequence encodes CASSLYGQSYEQYF. The variable domain in full, completed from reference TRBV5-1 and TRBJ2-7, reads KAGVTQTPRYLIKTRGQQVTLSCSPISGHRSVSWYQQTPGQGLQFLFEYFSETQRNKGNFPGRFSGRQFSNSRSEMNVSTLELGDSALYLCASSLYGQSYEQYFGPGTRLTVT.